This is a list of T cell receptor beta chains from one sample in a study of shared clonotypes between healthy human individuals. The assay was immunoSEQ multiplex PCR, and TCRdb's table has in-frame clones only and misses some. The sample has some 1,400,000 clones, approximately 97% seen once. Sequenced input: naive CD4+ T cells sorted from blood. The receptor set was obtained from a man aged 30 to 39 in good health. The CDR3 runs from the conserved cysteine through the conserved F or W. Fields, in order: D gene, V gene, clone size, J gene, CDR3 DNA, CDR3 protein. A D gene is named only where the DNA matches it firmly. Size is omitted from some rows. Given values are once, few, many or a class for expanded clones.

>NA|TRBV7-2|once|TRBJ2-1
TGTGCCAGCAGCTTATGGGGATATGAGCAGTTCTTC
CASSLWGYEQFF
>TRBD2|TRBV11-2|NA|TRBJ2-5
TGTGCCAGCAGCTTAGTGCTGGGACTAGCGGGGGCTAGAGAGACCCAGTACTTC
CASSLVLGLAGARETQYF
>TRBD2|TRBV2|once|TRBJ2-1
TGTGCCAGCTCCCTAGCGGGAGTAAGCAATGAGCAGTTCTTC
CASSLAGVSNEQFF
>NA|TRBV30|NA|TRBJ2-4
TGTGCCTGGAGTCCCGGGGCAGTTAGGGCCCAGAAGTACTTC
CAWSPGAVRAQKYF
>NA|TRBV9|NA|TRBJ2-7
TGTGCCAGCAGCCCCAAGGACGGCTCCTACGAGCAGTACTTC
CASSPKDGSYEQYF
>TRBD1|TRBV18|NA|TRBJ1-1
TGTGCCAGCTCACTTCTAGGACAGGGAGGCATCAACACTGAAGCTTTCTTT
CASSLLGQGGINTEAFF
>NA|TRBV7-3|once|TRBJ2-1
TGTGCCAGCAGCTTAACCCCGACCTACAATGAGCAGTTCTTC
CASSLTPTYNEQFF
>TRBD2|TRBV29-1|NA|TRBJ2-2
TGCAGCGTCCGGGAGAATCGGGGGGATTCCGGGGAGCTGTTTTTT
CSVRENRGDSGELFF
>NA|TRBV6-6|NA|TRBJ2-7
TGTGCCAGCAGTCCGAGACAGGATCACCGCTACGAGCAGTACTTC
CASSPRQDHRYEQYF
>NA|TRBV6-1|NA|TRBJ2-1
TGTGCCAGCAGTGCCACTAGACATGAGCAGTTCTTC
CASSATRHEQFF
>NA|TRBV28|NA|TRBJ1-5
TGTGCCAGCAGTTTAGGTGGGGCCTATAGCAATCAGCCCCAGCATTTT
CASSLGGAYSNQPQHF
>NA|TRBV5-1|NA|TRBJ1-4
TGCGCCAGCAGCCCCCGTAGAGGGGGGGCGCTTACTAATGAAAAACTGTTTTTT
CASSPRRGGALTNEKLFF
>NA|TRBV5-6|NA|TRBJ2-7
TGTGCCAGCAGCCTTGACTCGACCTACTACGAGCAGTACTTC
CASSLDSTYYEQYF
>NA|TRBV9|NA|TRBJ1-3
TGTGCCAGCAGCGTAGAGGGGACCAAGGGAAACACCATATATTTT
CASSVEGTKGNTIYF
>NA|TRBV5-6|NA|TRBJ2-5
TGTGCCAGCAGCAAGACGGACCAAGAGACCCAGTACTTC
CASSKTDQETQYF
>NA|TRBV9|NA|TRBJ1-1
TGTGCCAGCAGCGTCAATTCCCGGGACCCAGGTATTGAAGCTTTCTTT
CASSVNSRDPGIEAFF
>NA|TRBV21-1|NA|TRBJ1-1
TGTGCCAGCAGCAAAGACGGAGACTCTGGGAACACTGAAGCTTTCTTT
CASSKDGDSGNTEAFF
>TRBD2|TRBV28|NA|TRBJ2-1
TGTGCCGTGGCGGGGGCCTACAATGAGCAGTTCTTC
CAVAGAYNEQFF
>TRBD2|TRBV5-1|NA|TRBJ2-2
TGCGCCAGCAGCTTGGCCAGCGGGACCAACACCGGGGAGCTGTTTTTT
CASSLASGTNTGELFF
>NA|TRBV9|NA|TRBJ2-5
TGTGCCAGCAGCGTATGGGGGGAAGAGACCCAGTACTTC
CASSVWGEETQYF
>TRBD2|TRBV29-1|NA|TRBJ2-3
TGCACGGGTGCGGGAGGGGAGGATACGCAGTATTTT
CTGAGGEDTQYF
>NA|TRBV28|few|TRBJ2-7
TGTGCCAGCAGGTCCTACGAGCAGTACTTC
CASRSYEQYF
>NA|TRBV4-3|NA|TRBJ2-7
TGCGCCAGCAGCCAAGAACGGACGCCCAACCCTCTCTACGAGCAGTACTTC
CASSQERTPNPLYEQYF
>TRBD2|TRBV2|NA|TRBJ2-2
TGTGCCAGCCTCGGCCTAGCGGGATCCACCGGGGAGCTGTTTTTT
CASLGLAGSTGELFF
>NA|TRBV18|NA|TRBJ1-1
TGTGCCAGCTCACCAAGGGACGTCCAGTTGACTGAAGCTTTCTTT
CASSPRDVQLTEAFF
>TRBD2|TRBV7-3|NA|TRBJ2-1
TGTGCCAGCAGCACCCGACGGGGAGGGGAGCAGTTCTTC
CASSTRRGGEQFF
>NA|TRBV20-1|NA|TRBJ1-2
TGCAGTGCCCGTGTGAAAGGCTACACCTTC
CSARVKGYTF
>TRBD2|TRBV7-2|NA|TRBJ2-5
TGTGCCAGCAGCTTATTCTCGGTAGCGGGCTACCAAGAGACCCAGTACTTC
CASSLFSVAGYQETQYF
>NA|TRBV27|NA|TRBJ2-7
TGTGCCAGCAGTAAAGATCTAGCGACGCCCTACGAGCAGTACTTC
CASSKDLATPYEQYF
>NA|TRBV7-3|NA|TRBJ2-2
TGTGCCAGCAGCCCAGGGACAAACACCGGGGAGCTGTTTTTT
CASSPGTNTGELFF
>NA|TRBV7-3|NA|TRBJ2-2
TGTGCCAGCAGCTTAACGCGGGAACCCGGGGAGCTGTTTTTT
CASSLTREPGELFF
>NA|TRBV5-1|once|TRBJ2-1
TGCGCCAGCAGCTCCTCGGGTCTGAGTGGGAGTGAGCAGTTCTTC
CASSSSGLSGSEQFF
>TRBD1|TRBV5-6|NA|TRBJ2-7
TGTGCCAGCAGCAAGACCCCGGTCTACCGGACAGGGTACGAGCAGTACTTC
CASSKTPVYRTGYEQYF
>NA|TRBV25-1|once|TRBJ2-7
TGTGCCAGTGCGGCCGGGGTTGGCTACGAGCAGTACTTC
CASAAGVGYEQYF
>TRBD2|TRBV11-2|NA|TRBJ2-5
TGTGCCAGCAGCCTCCTCCCGACTAGCGGGGGAAAAGGGGAGACCCAGTACTTC
CASSLLPTSGGKGETQYF
>NA|TRBV7-2|NA|TRBJ1-2
TGTGCCAGCAGCTTAGGTTACCAGGCAACCTATGGCTACACCTTC
CASSLGYQATYGYTF
>NA|TRBV19|few|TRBJ1-5
TGTGCCAGTAGCTTAGATGCAATCCAGCCCCAGCATTTT
CASSLDAIQPQHF
>TRBD1|TRBV6-5|NA|TRBJ1-1
TGTGCCAGCAGTTACTCCCGCTCGGGGACAGCCGCTGAAGCTTTCTTT
CASSYSRSGTAAEAFF
>NA|TRBV28|once|TRBJ1-1
TGTGCCAGCAGGAAGAACACTGAAGCTTTCTTT
CASRKNTEAFF
>NA|TRBV15|NA|TRBJ2-3
TGTGCCACCAGCAGCCCTCCCGCCTTCTCCCTCACAGATACGCAGTATTTT
CATSSPPAFSLTDTQYF
>TRBD2|TRBV28|NA|TRBJ2-7
TGTGCCAGCAGCCGTACTAGCGGGAGCTCCTACGAGCAGTACTTC
CASSRTSGSSYEQYF
>TRBD2|TRBV9|NA|TRBJ2-1
TGTGCCAGCAGCCTTGCTAGCGGGGCCTACAATGAGCAGTTCTTC
CASSLASGAYNEQFF
>NA|TRBV18|NA|TRBJ2-5
TGTGCCAGCTCACCAGAGTGGTCCCCCAAAGAGACCCAGTACTTC
CASSPEWSPKETQYF
>NA|TRBV14|NA|TRBJ2-7
TGTGCCAGCAGCCAAAGGGGTTACGAGCAGTACTTC
CASSQRGYEQYF
>NA|TRBV7-6|NA|TRBJ2-2
TGTGCCAGCAGCTTAGGCTTCCGGGACAAGAACACCGGGGAGCTGTTTTTT
CASSLGFRDKNTGELFF
>TRBD1|TRBV9|NA|TRBJ1-1
TGTGCCAGCACCAGGGACAGGGCGGGCCGGGGCACTGAAGCTTTCTTT
CASTRDRAGRGTEAFF
>TRBD2|TRBV13|NA|TRBJ2-7
TGTGCCAGCAGCCTATTTAGCGGGAGTCGGTCGAGGGAGCAGTACTTC
CASSLFSGSRSREQYF
>NA|TRBV7-9|NA|TRBJ2-3
TGTGCCAGCAGCCTTGTGGATACGCAGTATTTT
CASSLVDTQYF
>NA|TRBV5-6|NA|TRBJ2-3
TGTGCCAGCAGCGTCAGCGAAACAGATACGCAGTATTTT
CASSVSETDTQYF
>TRBD1|TRBV5-6|NA|TRBJ2-5
TGTGCCAGCAGCGAGACAGGGGGCGGGGAGACCCAGTACTTC
CASSETGGGETQYF
>NA|TRBV18|NA|TRBJ2-7
TGTGCCAGCTCACGAGGGCCTAACTACGAGCAGTACTTC
CASSRGPNYEQYF
>NA|TRBV9|NA|TRBJ2-5
TGTGCCAGCAGCGTAGAGGCAGGGTTGGGGACCCAGTACTTC
CASSVEAGLGTQYF
>TRBD1|TRBV4-3|NA|TRBJ2-7
TGCGCCAGCAGCCACGGACAGGGGGTGTACGAGCAGTACTTC
CASSHGQGVYEQYF
>NA|TRBV28|few|TRBJ1-5
TGTGCCAGCAGTTTACTAGGTCAGCCCCAGCATTTT
CASSLLGQPQHF
>NA|TRBV7-2|NA|TRBJ2-2
TGTGCCAGCAGGAAACCGGGGATTAGGACCGGGGAGCTGTTTTTT
CASRKPGIRTGELFF